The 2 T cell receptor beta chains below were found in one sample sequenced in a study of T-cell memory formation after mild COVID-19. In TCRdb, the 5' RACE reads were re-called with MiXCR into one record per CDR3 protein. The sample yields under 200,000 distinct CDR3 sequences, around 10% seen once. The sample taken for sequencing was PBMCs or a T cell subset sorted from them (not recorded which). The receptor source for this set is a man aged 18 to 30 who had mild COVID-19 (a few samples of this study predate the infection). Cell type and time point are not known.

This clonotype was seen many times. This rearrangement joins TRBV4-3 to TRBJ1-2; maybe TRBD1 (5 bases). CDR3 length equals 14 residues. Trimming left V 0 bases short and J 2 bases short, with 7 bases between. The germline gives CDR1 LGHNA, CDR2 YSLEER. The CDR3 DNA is TGCGCCAGCAGCCAAGATTGGGGGAACTATGGCTACACCTTC. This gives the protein CASSQDWGNYGYTF.

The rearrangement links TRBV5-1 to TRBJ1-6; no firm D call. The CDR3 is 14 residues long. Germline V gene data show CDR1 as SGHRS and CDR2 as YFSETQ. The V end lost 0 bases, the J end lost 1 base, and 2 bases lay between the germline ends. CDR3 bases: TGCGCCAGCAGCTTGGATTCCTATAATTCACCCCTCCACTTT. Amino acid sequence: CASSLDSYNSPLHF.